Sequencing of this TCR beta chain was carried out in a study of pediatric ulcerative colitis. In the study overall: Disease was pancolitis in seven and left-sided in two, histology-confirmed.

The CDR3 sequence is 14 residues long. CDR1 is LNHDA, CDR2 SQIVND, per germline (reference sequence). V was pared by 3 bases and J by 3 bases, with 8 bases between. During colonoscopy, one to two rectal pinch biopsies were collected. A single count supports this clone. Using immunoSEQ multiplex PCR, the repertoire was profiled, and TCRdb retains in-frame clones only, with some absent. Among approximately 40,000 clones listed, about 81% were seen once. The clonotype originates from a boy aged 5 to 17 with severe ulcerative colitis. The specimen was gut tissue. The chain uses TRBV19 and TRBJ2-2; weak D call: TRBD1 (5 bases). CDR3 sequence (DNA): TGTGCCAGTAGTATCAAAGGGGACACCGGGGAGCTGTTTTTT. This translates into CASSIKGDTGELFF.